This T cell receptor beta chain was recovered during a study of blood T cell repertoires in COVID-19. Individuals drawn from 20 to 30 US areas were roughly 18 to 95 years old. Recovered participants had two consecutive negative NP/OP PCR tests, healthcare professional clearance, or symptom resolution. As originally analysed: The assay estimated nucleated cells by amplifying reference gene primers. Profiling relied on immunoSEQ multiplex PCR, and the TCRdb table lists in-frame clones only, not all of them. That table gives V, J and clone size, and the DNA gave D and trimming. The sample lists a few hundred thousand clones, approximately 87% seen once, with about a tenth in the top ten. Germline CDR1 reads SGHTA; CDR2 reads FQGNSA. There are 14 residues in the CDR3. Trimming pared 1 base from V and 4 bases from J, leaving 10 bases between.

The chain uses TRBV7-2 and TRBJ1-2; D gene ambiguous. The source material was PBMCs or T cells enriched from blood (not recorded which). This TCR was recovered from a woman in her forties or fifties who had recovered from COVID-19. This CDR3 is CASSLEAGLYGYTF. The CDR3 nucleotides are TGTGCCAGCAGCTTAGAGGCGGGTCTCTATGGCTACACCTTC. The complete variable domain, with remaining parts taken from reference TRBV7-2 and TRBJ1-2, reads GAGVSQSPSNKVTEKGKDVELRCDPISGHTALYWYRQSLGQGLEFLIYFQGNSAPDKSGLPSDRFSAERTGGSVSTLTIQRTQQEDSAVYLCASSLEAGLYGYTFGSGTRLTVV.